This entry lists 10 T cell receptor beta chains sequenced from one sample in a study of post-analysis software for immune sequencing data. General study points: Compared with controls, patients had more of about 5 TRBV segments, including TRBV5-6, TRBV5-1 and TRBV20-1.

Unique molecular identifiers were built into the TCR beta cDNA libraries. A single record per CDR3 protein comes from TCRdb applying MiXCR to the PCR reads. The data contain roughly 570,000 distinct CDR3 sequences, around a third of them singletons. Their antigens are not known. The specimen sequenced was blood. These receptors all stem from a girl aged 2-17 years with multiple sclerosis.

V gene TRBV12-3 or TRBV12-4 combines with J gene TRBJ2-5, with 10 nucleotides matching TRBD1. The ends lost 8 bases at V and 7 bases at J; junction bases unmatched: 10. The CDR3 is 14 residues long. This chain's CDR3 is CASGDRGPPGTQYF. CDR3 sequence (DNA): TGTGCCAGCGGCGACAGGGGGCCCCCGGGGACCCAGTACTTC.

This clonotype has only a few counts. The chain has TRBV7-9 and TRBJ2-1, with 10 bases identical to TRBD2. Per the germline V gene, CDR1 is SEHNR and CDR2 is FQNEAQ (reference sequence). The CDR3 covers 16 residues. V gave up 5 bases and J gave up 7 bases; unmatched junction bases: 11. This CDR3 reads CASSPLSGGAGNEQFF. In DNA form, the CDR3 reads TGTGCCAGCAGCCCCCTGAGCGGGGGGGCTGGAAATGAGCAGTTCTTC.

This clonotype occurred a few times. The chain joins TRBV4-1 to TRBJ2-1, with D maybe TRBD1 (5 bases). CDR1 MGHRA and CDR2 YSYEKL come from the germline V gene. The germline V and J ends were trimmed by 2 bases and 5 bases, with 16 bases remaining between them. This CDR3 contains 16 residues. In nucleotides, the CDR3 is TGCGCCAGCAGCCAACCCCTTAGGGGTCGTAACAATGAGCAGTTCTTC. It yields the protein CASSQPLRGRNNEQFF.

This sequence joins TRBV15 and TRBJ2-3; a possible D gene is TRBD1 (5 bases). V was clipped by 5 bases and J by 0 bases, with 15 bases between them. The CDR3 is made up of 16 amino acids. CDR1 and CDR2 (germline): LNHNV, YYDKDF (reference sequence). The CDR3 sequence is CATSPDDRPSTDTQYF. For the CDR3, the DNA is TGTGCCACCAGCCCGGACGACAGACCTAGCACAGATACGCAGTATTTT.

The rearrangement joins TRBV4-1 to TRBJ1-5, with D hard to call. CDR3 length: 16 residues. CDR1 is MGHRA and CDR2 is YSYEKL in the germline V gene. Between the trimmed V and J ends, which lost 5 bases and 2 bases, there was a span of 16 bases. CDR3: CASSYTPIRGNQPQHF. CDR3 nucleotide sequence: TGCGCCAGCAGCTACACACCAATAAGAGGCAATCAGCCCCAGCATTTT.

The chain links TRBV7-9 to TRBJ1-2, with 11 bases matching TRBD1. The germline CDR1 and CDR2 sequences are SEHNR and FQNEAQ (reference sequence). This CDR3 contains 14 residues. J gave up 4 bases and V 6 bases, and 4 bases lay outside the gene matches. The CDR3 coding sequence is TGTGCCAGCAGAGCCGGGACAGGGGGCTATGGCTACACCTTC. The encoded protein is CASRAGTGGYGYTF. Supplemented by reference TRBV7-9 and TRBJ1-2, the full variable domain reads DTGVSQNPRHKITKRGQNVTFRCDPISEHNRLYWYRQTLGQGPEFLTYFQNEAQLEKSRLLSDRFSAERPKGSFSTLEIQRTEQGDSAMYLCASRAGTGGYGYTFGSGTRLTVV.

This clonotype was seen a few times. The chain carries TRBV6-1 and TRBJ1-5; D possibly corresponds to TRBD1 (6 bases). Germline CDR1 is MNHNS and CDR2 is SASEGT. The CDR3 extends over 15 amino acids. Deletions cut 9 bases from V and 3 bases from J, with 18 bases between. The DNA for the CDR3 is TGTGCCAGTATGCCATTCGGGGGCACCAATCAGCCCCAGCATTTT. Translating gives CASMPFGGTNQPQHF.

The rearrangement joins TRBV28 to TRBJ2-7; 7 positions agree with TRBD1. The germline V gene has CDR1 MDHEN and CDR2 SYDVKM. The CDR3 contains 14 residues. The trim removed 3 bases at V and 2 bases at J, leaving 4 bases unmatched. This CDR3 reads CASSFIGGTYEQYF. The CDR3 bases are TGTGCCAGCAGTTTTATAGGGGGCACCTACGAGCAGTACTTC. Drawing the rest from reference TRBV28 and TRBJ2-7, the complete variable domain is DVKVTQSSRYLVKRTGEKVFLECVQDMDHENMFWYRQDPGLGLRLIYFSYDVKMKEKGDIPEGYSVSREKKERFSLILESASTNQTSMYLCASSFIGGTYEQYFGPGTRLTVT.

The gene calls are TRBV20-1 and TRBJ1-6; TRBD1 aligns across 7 bases. CDR3 length equals 14 residues. The V gene's germline CDR1 is DFQATT and CDR2 SNEGSKA (reference sequence). Trimming cost V 5 bases and J 4 bases; bases outside gene matches: 5. CDR3 residues: CSAAPGQYNSPLHF. The CDR3 nucleotides read TGCAGTGCTGCCCCGGGACAGTATAATTCACCCCTCCACTTT.

This clonotype has a handful of counts. The gene calls are TRBV11-2 and TRBJ2-1, with 10 bases fitting TRBD2. Germline trimming cut 0 bases from V and 5 bases from J; bases unmatched to any gene: 7. Germline loops: CDR1 SGHAT, CDR2 FQNNGV. This CDR3 has 17 residues. In DNA, the CDR3 is TGTGCCAGCAGCTTAGACTCGACTAGCGGGCGGAACAATGAGCAGTTCTTC. Translated, it gives CASSLDSTSGRNNEQFF.